A single sample gave rise to the 29 T cell receptor beta chains below, sequenced in a study of PD-L1 blockade in urothelial cancer. The time point was: peripheral blood 6 weeks after treatment start. TCRdb's table, derived via immunoSEQ multiplex PCR, lists solely in-frame clones and lacks some. The table lists some 110,000 clones, approximately 90% of them singletons. The sample in question was PBMCs, obtained around atezolizumab (anti-PD-L1) treatment. The receptors here all came from a man between 60 and 70 years old with urothelial cancer.

This clone showed up just once. The V and J genes are TRBV29-1 and TRBJ2-1; D not resolved. Germline V gene sequence: CDR1 SQVTM, CDR2 ANQGSEA. This CDR3 is built from 13 residues. V lost 3 bases and J 3 bases, leaving 9 bases between the germline ends. CDR3: CSVEGTDYNEQFF. In DNA form, the CDR3 reads TGCAGCGTTGAGGGCACCGACTACAATGAGCAGTTCTTC.

The CDR3 spells CASSSTTGLETQYF. In DNA, the CDR3 is TGTGCCAGCAGCTCAACGACAGGGCTGGAGACCCAGTACTTC. J is TRBJ2-5 and V is TRBV7-2, with 7 bases aligning to TRBD1. The J segment lost 5 bases and the V segment lost 4 bases, leaving 7 bases of the junction unmatched. There are 14 residues in the CDR3. Germline V gives CDR1 SGHTA, CDR2 FQGNSA.

The chain uses TRBV5-1 and TRBJ2-3, with a tentative D call TRBD2 (6 bases). Germline CDR1 SGHRS, CDR2 YFSETQ. V was clipped by 3 bases and J by 6 bases, with 8 bases between them. The CDR3 is 12 residues long. The CDR3 DNA sequence: TGCGCCAGCAGCTGGGCGGGGGATACGCAGTATTTT. The encoded protein is CASSWAGDTQYF.

The chain uses TRBV25-1 and TRBJ1-2; 8 bases match TRBD1. Germline V CDR1 and CDR2: MGHDK, SYGVNS. Trimming at V came to 1 base and at J to 4 bases, leaving 5 bases not matched to a gene. The CDR3 length is 15 residues. Here the CDR3 reads CASSEFRGRGYGYTF. In nucleotides, the CDR3 is TGTGCCAGCAGTGAATTCAGGGGGCGCGGCTATGGCTACACCTTC.

The rearrangement uses TRBV5-4 and TRBJ1-1; TRBD1 is a possible D gene (6 bases). The V end was cut by 4 bases, the J end by 4 bases, with 17 bases between. The CDR3 consists of 15 residues. Germline loops: CDR1 SGHNT, CDR2 YYREEE (reference sequence). The CDR3, as DNA: TGTGCCAGCAGCCCGATCGGGGGGCTGGGCACTGAAGCTTTCTTT. This sequence encodes CASSPIGGLGTEAFF.

The V and J genes are TRBV6-5 and TRBJ2-1; the match to TRBD2 covers 14 bases. V gave up 3 bases and J gave up 7 bases; unmatched junction bases: 2. CDR1 is MNHEY and CDR2 is SVGAGI in the germline V gene. This CDR3 has 15 residues. The CDR3 spells CASSYGTSGRNEQFF. The CDR3 DNA sequence: TGTGCCAGCAGTTATGGGACTAGCGGGAGAAATGAGCAGTTCTTC.

The rearrangement uses TRBV4-2 and TRBJ2-7; possible D gene TRBD1, 6 bases. The CDR3 totals 13 residues. Between the trimmed V and J ends, which lost 3 bases and 5 bases, there was a span of 11 bases. Germline CDR1 and CDR2: LGHNA and YNFKEQ. The CDR3 DNA sequence: TGTGCCAGCAGCCAGGAGAACAGGGACGAGCAGTACTTC. Protein sequence: CASSQENRDEQYF.

The rearrangement uses TRBV6-1 and TRBJ2-3; TRBD2 matches at 10 bases. V gave up 8 bases and J gave up 3 bases; unmatched junction bases: 5. The CDR3 extends over 14 amino acids. Looked up from germline, CDR1 is MNHNS and CDR2 is SASEGT. CDR3 amino acids: CASSKREGTDTQYF. DNA for the CDR3: TGTGCCAGCTCGAAGCGGGAGGGAACAGATACGCAGTATTTT.

This chain connects TRBV4-1 to TRBJ2-7; weak D call: TRBD2 (6 bases). Per the germline V gene, CDR1 is MGHRA and CDR2 is YSYEKL. The CDR3 totals 14 residues. V shed 4 bases and J shed 6 bases, with 16 bases lying between them. CDR3 sequence: CASSPLSGEREQYF. For the CDR3, the DNA is TGCGCCAGCAGCCCCCTGTCGGGAGAGCGCGAGCAGTACTTC.

The chain joins TRBV2 to TRBJ2-7, with a weak D call TRBD2 (5 bases). The CDR3 extends over 14 amino acids. V lost 8 bases to trimming and J lost 4 bases, with 18 bases between them. The germline CDR1 and CDR2 sequences are SNHLY and FYNNEI. As DNA, the CDR3 is TGTGCCAGCCTTGGACTGAAGGGAGAGTACGAGCAGTACTTC. The encoded protein is CASLGLKGEYEQYF.

V is TRBV7-7 and J is TRBJ2-3, with unresolved D. The CDR3 consists of 13 residues. Germline V gene lookup returns CDR1 SSHAT and CDR2 FNYEAQ (reference sequence). The V end lost 2 bases, the J end lost 2 bases, and 5 bases lay between the germline ends. CDR3 coding DNA: TGTGCCAGCAGCTTATTCCACACAGATACGCAGTATTTT. This sequence encodes CASSLFHTDTQYF.

V and J are TRBV5-1 and TRBJ2-3; 7 nucleotides agree with TRBD1. Germline CDR1 and CDR2: SGHRS and YFSETQ. Trimming took 2 bases from V and 6 from J; bases not matched to a gene: 6. CDR3 size: 14 residues. Here the CDR3 DNA reads TGCGCCAGCAGCTTAGGGGGCCGAGGGGATACGCAGTATTTT. Its translation: CASSLGGRGDTQYF.

This clone has a single count. The genes are TRBV6-5 and TRBJ1-2, with a tentative D call TRBD1 (6 bases). V lost 6 bases and J 2 bases, leaving 13 bases between the germline ends. Looked up from germline, CDR1 is MNHEY and CDR2 is SVGAGI. The CDR3 is 14 amino acids. DNA for the CDR3: TGTGCCAGCAGATTTTCCGGACAGAACTATGGCTACACCTTC. Its protein product is CASRFSGQNYGYTF.

The CDR3 coding sequence is TGTGCCAGCAGGCCCCGGACAGGGTTTTCCAATCAGCCCCAGCATTTT. Protein product: CASRPRTGFSNQPQHF. The V and J genes are TRBV6-6 and TRBJ1-5; 8 nucleotides align to TRBD1. CDR3 length: 16 residues. Germline V gives CDR1 MNHNY, CDR2 SVGAGI (reference sequence). V was pared by 6 bases and J by 3 bases, with 10 bases of the junction left unmatched.

The CDR3 loop is CASSGGERTGNTIYF. The CDR3 nucleotides read TGTGCCAGCAGTGGGGGGGAGCGGACTGGAAACACCATATATTTT. The chain recombines TRBV9 with TRBJ1-3; D is perhaps TRBD1 (5 bases). This CDR3 has 15 amino acids. The V end was cut by 5 bases, the J end by 2 bases, with 14 bases between. The V gene's germline CDR1 is SGDLS and CDR2 YYNGEE.

In DNA, the CDR3 is TGTGCCAGCTCACCACCCGCAGGACAGGGGGCGGGTAATGAGCAGTTCTTC. This gives the protein CASSPPAGQGAGNEQFF. This chain uses TRBV18 with TRBJ2-1; 11 bases map to TRBD1. CDR3 length: 17 residues. The V and J ends lost 0 bases and 7 bases, in that order; junction bases with no gene match: 8. CDR1 KGHSH and CDR2 LQKENI come from the germline V gene.

The rearrangement links TRBV18 to TRBJ2-3, with a tentative D call TRBD2 (5 bases). Germline CDR1 reads KGHSH; CDR2 reads LQKENI. Trimming pared 4 bases from V and 4 bases from J, leaving 12 bases between. This CDR3 has 14 residues. The CDR3 sequence: CASSLSLDADTQYF. The DNA of the CDR3 is TGTGCCAGCTCACTGTCACTAGACGCAGATACGCAGTATTTT.

CDR3 loop: CASSQTGDGEQYF. The CDR3 DNA is TGTGCCAGCAGCCAAACAGGGGATGGCGAGCAGTACTTC. This chain connects TRBV28 to TRBJ2-7; 7 nucleotides match TRBD1. The CDR3 is made up of 13 amino acids. Looked up from germline, CDR1 is MDHEN and CDR2 is SYDVKM. V dropped 6 bases and J dropped 6; count of bases not matched to a gene: 8. Supplemented by reference TRBV28 and TRBJ2-7, the full variable domain reads DVKVTQSSRYLVKRTGEKVFLECVQDMDHENMFWYRQDPGLGLRLIYFSYDVKMKEKGDIPEGYSVSREKKERFSLILESASTNQTSMYLCASSQTGDGEQYFGPGTRLTVT.

This chain connects TRBV27 to TRBJ2-7; the match to TRBD1 covers 9 bases. This CDR3 is 15 amino acids long. Germline V gene data show CDR1 as MNHEY and CDR2 as SMNVEV (reference sequence). V was clipped by 5 bases and J by 6 bases; unmatched bases: 11. CDR3 sequence: CASSIYPGQGSEQYF. CDR3 in DNA: TGTGCCAGCAGTATCTATCCGGGACAGGGAAGCGAGCAGTACTTC.

The DNA for the CDR3 is TGTGCCAGCAGCCCCGGAGACAGGGATAACTATGGCTACACCTTC. It is translated as CASSPGDRDNYGYTF. The rearrangement links TRBV7-2 to TRBJ1-2; TRBD1 matches 7 bases. The CDR3 has 15 amino acids. Germline-derived CDR1 and CDR2 are SGHTA and FQGNSA. The V and J ends lost 5 bases and 1 base, in that order; junction bases with no gene match: 7.

The rearrangement uses TRBV4-1 and TRBJ1-4; D remains ambiguous. The germline V gene has CDR1 MGHRA and CDR2 YSYEKL. The CDR3 totals 14 residues. V lost 3 bases and J 0 bases, leaving 5 bases between the germline ends. The CDR3 DNA is TGCGCCAGCAGCCATCCTGCAACTAATGAAAAACTGTTTTTT. As protein: CASSHPATNEKLFF.

The rearrangement uses TRBV2 and TRBJ2-1; D not certain. This CDR3 contains 13 residues. Germline V lookup: CDR1 SNHLY, CDR2 FYNNEI. V was clipped by 4 bases and J by 3 bases, with 7 bases between them. CDR3 nucleotides: TGTGCCAGCAGTGGTAGCATCTACAATGAGCAGTTCTTC. Its protein product is CASSGSIYNEQFF.

The V gene is TRBV6-5, the J gene TRBJ2-1; 11 positions agree with TRBD2. Germline V gives CDR1 MNHEY, CDR2 SVGAGI. The CDR3 length is 15 residues. The junction had 4 bases not matched to a gene; V was cut back by 5 bases and J by 4 bases. CDR3: CASSTGTSGYNEQFF. The DNA for the CDR3 is TGTGCCAGCAGTACCGGGACTAGCGGTTACAATGAGCAGTTCTTC.

V is TRBV28 and J is TRBJ1-2, with D tentatively TRBD1 (6 bases). The CDR3 is 14 amino acids. Germline CDR1 is MDHEN and CDR2 is SYDVKM. Trimming pared 8 bases from V and 8 bases from J, leaving 21 bases between. The DNA of the CDR3 is TGTGCCAGCCGAAAGACAGGAAATGTCGGCGGCTACACCTTC. Its translation is CASRKTGNVGGYTF.

This clone was seen just once. V usage is TRBV7-2 and J usage is TRBJ1-6, with D possibly TRBD1 on 6 matching bases. The germline V gene encodes CDR1 SGHTA and CDR2 FQGNSA. V was clipped by 5 bases and J by 5 bases, with 16 bases between them. CDR3 length: 16 amino acids. In DNA, the CDR3 is TGTGCCAGCAGCGGCGCCGGGGGGGGGCATAATTCACCCCTCCACTTT. Its protein product is CASSGAGGGHNSPLHF.

The V and J genes are TRBV27 and TRBJ1-2; D is possibly TRBD1 (5 bases). The germline CDR1 and CDR2 sequences are MNHEY and SMNVEV (reference sequence). The length of the CDR3 is 12 residues. V was shortened by 8 bases and J by 4 bases, with 11 bases between the two germline ends. The CDR3 DNA follows: TGTGCCAGCCGTACAGGCTTCTATGGCTACACCTTC. This encodes CASRTGFYGYTF.

The V and J genes are TRBV5-1 and TRBJ2-7, with a possible D match to TRBD2 (6 bases). V lost 4 bases, J lost 0 bases, and 14 bases lay in between. Germline loops: CDR1 SGHRS, CDR2 YFSETQ. The CDR3 runs to 15 residues. The CDR3 region is CASSPLPSDSYEQYF. CDR3 bases: TGCGCCAGCAGCCCGTTACCTAGCGACTCCTACGAGCAGTACTTC.

This rearrangement joins TRBV5-8 to TRBJ2-1; possibly TRBD2 for D (7 bases). The CDR3 is 15 residues long. The germline V and J ends were trimmed by 1 base and 5 bases, with 13 bases remaining between them. CDR1 SGHTS and CDR2 YDEGEE come from the germline V gene. CDR3 amino acids: CASSLQKGGDNEQFF. CDR3 DNA: TGTGCCAGCAGCTTGCAAAAGGGGGGGGACAATGAGCAGTTCTTC.

This chain joins TRBV9 and TRBJ2-3, with 7 nucleotides matching TRBD2. The ends lost 4 bases at V and 1 base at J; junction bases unmatched: 9. There are 16 residues in the CDR3. Germline CDR1 SGDLS, CDR2 YYNGEE. The CDR3, as DNA: TGTGCCAGCAGCCCTAGACTAGCACAAGGCACAGATACGCAGTATTTT. Amino acids: CASSPRLAQGTDTQYF. Combining the CDR3 with reference TRBV9 and TRBJ2-3 gives the whole variable domain DSGVTQTPKHLITATGQRVTLRCSPRSGDLSVYWYQQSLDQGLQFLIQYYNGEERAKGNILERFSAQQFPDLHSELNLSSLELGDSALYFCASSPRLAQGTDTQYFGPGTRLTVL.